Listed here are 12 T cell receptor beta chains from one sample, sequenced in a study of cytomegalovirus exposure and HLA in healthy donors. 60 Vbeta and 13 Jbeta primers were used in PCR. Assay: immunoSEQ multiplex PCR; the TCRdb copy retains only in-frame clones and omits some. The sample shows over 110,000 clones, under 90% of them seen only once. Sequences were obtained from PBMCs. The receptors originated from a male donor in good health and CMV-seronegative.

This clone was detected only once. V and J are TRBV27 and TRBJ1-1; D uncertain. CDR3 size: 14 residues. Germline V lookup: CDR1 MNHEY, CDR2 SMNVEV (reference sequence). V was cut by 3 bases and J by 9 bases, with 17 bases left in between. The CDR3 is CASSFYGRSRKAFF. CDR3 coding DNA: TGTGCCAGCAGTTTTTACGGCAGGTCCAGGAAAGCTTTCTTT.

The chain combines TRBV7-8 with TRBJ2-1; D gene ambiguous. This CDR3 has 14 amino acids. CDR1 is SGHVS and CDR2 is FQNEAQ in the germline V gene. V dropped 1 base and J dropped 1 base, with 5 bases sitting between them. The CDR3 bases are TGTGCCAGCAGCTTAGTCGGGTCCTACAATGAGCAGTTCTTC. Translating it yields CASSLVGSYNEQFF.

The rearrangement links TRBV6-1 to TRBJ1-2, with 9 bases fitting TRBD1. CDR3 length: 16 amino acids. Germline assignment: CDR1 MNHNS and CDR2 SASEGT. V lost 2 bases and J lost 6; bases outside the gene matches: 10. The CDR3, as DNA: TGTGCCAGCAGTGAAAGGGGACAGGGAAGCACCCATGGCTACACCTTC. Translating gives CASSERGQGSTHGYTF.

The gene calls are TRBV4-3 and TRBJ2-7, with TRBD2 identical over 8 bases. The V and J ends lost 0 bases and 5 bases, in that order; junction bases with no gene match: 12. The CDR3 consists of 17 residues. Germline V gives CDR1 LGHNA, CDR2 YSLEER. The CDR3 nucleotides read TGCGCCAGCAGCCAAGATCGGGATTTTAGCGGGATAAACGAGCAGTACTTC. This codes for CASSQDRDFSGINEQYF.

This clone turned up a few times. The gene calls are TRBV13 and TRBJ1-3; TRBD1 might be the D (5 bases). The CDR3 runs 12 residues. Trimming cost V 5 bases and J 8 bases, with 10 bases left between them. The germline CDR1 and CDR2 sequences are PRHDT and FYEKMQ (reference sequence). The CDR3 loop is CASSRGGDTIYF. The CDR3 DNA reads TGTGCCAGCAGCCGGGGGGGGGACACCATATATTTT.

The chain carries TRBV15 and TRBJ2-3, with 10 nucleotides matching TRBD2. CDR1 and CDR2 (germline): LNHNV, YYDKDF (reference sequence). V gave up 8 bases and J gave up 4 bases; unmatched junction bases: 12. The CDR3 covers 16 residues. The CDR3 region is CATFPSGGDSADTQYF. The CDR3 nucleotides are TGTGCCACCTTCCCTAGCGGGGGAGATTCCGCAGATACGCAGTATTTT.

The chain has TRBV30 and TRBJ2-3, with D unclear. The germline V and J ends were trimmed by 3 bases and 0 bases, with 13 bases remaining between them. CDR1 GTSNPN and CDR2 SVGIG come from the germline V gene (reference sequence). CDR3 size: 15 residues. CDR3 DNA: TGTGCCTGGAGCTTGGGCTTTAAGAGCACAGATACGCAGTATTTT. The encoded protein is CAWSLGFKSTDTQYF.

This clone has a single count. The V gene is TRBV27, the J gene TRBJ2-2; D may be TRBD1 (6 bases). The CDR3 extends over 14 amino acids. The germline V gene has CDR1 MNHEY and CDR2 SMNVEV (reference sequence). Deletions cut 2 bases from V and 7 bases from J, with 11 bases between. The CDR3 loop reads CASSLLGAGGELFF. The CDR3 DNA reads TGTGCCAGCAGTTTACTGGGGGCCGGCGGGGAGCTGTTTTTT.

The chain carries TRBV7-8 and TRBJ2-7; TRBD1 aligns across 8 bases. CDR3 length: 15 amino acids. From germline, CDR1 is SGHVS and CDR2 FQNEAQ. J was trimmed by 5 bases and V by 5 bases; bases with no gene match: 11. The CDR3 nucleotides are TGTGCCAGCAGCACATTTGGACAGGGTGTTGACGAGCAGTACTTC. It translates to CASSTFGQGVDEQYF.

The chain carries TRBV28 and TRBJ2-7; 7 nucleotides align to TRBD1. Germline CDR1 is MDHEN and CDR2 is SYDVKM. V shed 1 base and J 5 bases; nucleotides not matched to a gene: 8. This CDR3 is 15 amino acids long. DNA of the CDR3: TGTGCCAGCAGTTTATTGGGCGAACAGGGGAACGAGCAGTACTTC. It yields the protein CASSLLGEQGNEQYF.

DNA of the CDR3: TGTGCCAGCAGTTCCAACACAGGGTTCGAGCAGTACTTC. It codes for CASSSNTGFEQYF. The chain employs TRBV27 and TRBJ2-7, with D perhaps matching TRBD1 (6 bases). Per the germline V gene, CDR1 is MNHEY and CDR2 is SMNVEV (reference sequence). Trimming stripped 4 bases from V and 6 bases from J, with 13 bases between. The CDR3 has 13 amino acids.

This clone showed up just a few times. The chain carries TRBV6-5 and TRBJ1-1, with TRBD1 matching over 7 bases. The CDR3 contains 14 residues. V lost 0 bases to trimming and J lost 6 bases; unmatched junction nucleotides: 4. In germline, CDR1 is MNHEY, CDR2 SVGAGI. CDR3: CASSYSRGRAEAFF. The CDR3 region has the DNA TGTGCCAGCAGTTACTCGAGGGGGCGTGCTGAAGCTTTCTTT.